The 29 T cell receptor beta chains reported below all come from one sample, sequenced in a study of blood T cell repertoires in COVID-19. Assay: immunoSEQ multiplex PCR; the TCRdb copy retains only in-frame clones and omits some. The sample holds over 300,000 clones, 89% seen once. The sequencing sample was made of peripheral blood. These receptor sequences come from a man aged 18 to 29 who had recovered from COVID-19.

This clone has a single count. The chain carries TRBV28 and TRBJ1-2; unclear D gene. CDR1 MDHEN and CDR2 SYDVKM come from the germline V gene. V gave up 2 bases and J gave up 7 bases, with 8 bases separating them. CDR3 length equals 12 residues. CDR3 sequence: CASSLEGFGYTF. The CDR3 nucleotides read TGTGCCAGCAGTTTAGAGGGATTTGGCTACACCTTC.

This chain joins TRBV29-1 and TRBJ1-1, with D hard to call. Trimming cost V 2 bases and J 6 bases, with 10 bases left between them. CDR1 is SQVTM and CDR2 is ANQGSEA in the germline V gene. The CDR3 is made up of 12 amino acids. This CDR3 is CSVETGMAEAFF. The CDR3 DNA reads TGCAGCGTTGAAACGGGGATGGCTGAAGCTTTCTTT.

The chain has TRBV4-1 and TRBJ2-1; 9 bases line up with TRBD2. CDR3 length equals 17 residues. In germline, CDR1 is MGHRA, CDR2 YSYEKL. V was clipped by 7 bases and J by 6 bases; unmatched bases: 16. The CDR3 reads CASTLSPSGTSINEQFF. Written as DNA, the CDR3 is TGCGCCAGCACCCTAAGCCCCTCCGGGACTAGCATCAATGAGCAGTTCTTC.

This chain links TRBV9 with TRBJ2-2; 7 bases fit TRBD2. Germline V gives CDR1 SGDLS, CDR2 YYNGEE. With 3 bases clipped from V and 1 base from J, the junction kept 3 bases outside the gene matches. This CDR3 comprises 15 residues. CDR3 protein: CASSALAGNTGELFF. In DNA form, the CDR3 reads TGTGCCAGCAGCGCGTTAGCGGGGAACACCGGGGAGCTGTTTTTT.

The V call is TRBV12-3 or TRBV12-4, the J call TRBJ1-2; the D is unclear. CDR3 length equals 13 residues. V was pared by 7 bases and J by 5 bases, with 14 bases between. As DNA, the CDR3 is TGTGCCAGCACCCTAGTAGCGTCTTATGGCTACACCTTC. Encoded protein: CASTLVASYGYTF.

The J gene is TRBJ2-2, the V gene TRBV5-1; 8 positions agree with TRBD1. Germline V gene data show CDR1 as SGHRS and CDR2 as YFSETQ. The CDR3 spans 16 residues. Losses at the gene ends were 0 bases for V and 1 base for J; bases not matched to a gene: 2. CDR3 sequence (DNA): TGCGCCAGCAGCTTGGGCGGACAGGGGAACACCGGGGAGCTGTTTTTT. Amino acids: CASSLGGQGNTGELFF.

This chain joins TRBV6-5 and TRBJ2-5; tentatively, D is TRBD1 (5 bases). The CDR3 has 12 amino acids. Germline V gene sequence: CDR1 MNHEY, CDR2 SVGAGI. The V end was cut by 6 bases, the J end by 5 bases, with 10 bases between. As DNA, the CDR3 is TGTGCCAGCAGGGGGCTAAGGGAGACCCAGTACTTC. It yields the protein CASRGLRETQYF.

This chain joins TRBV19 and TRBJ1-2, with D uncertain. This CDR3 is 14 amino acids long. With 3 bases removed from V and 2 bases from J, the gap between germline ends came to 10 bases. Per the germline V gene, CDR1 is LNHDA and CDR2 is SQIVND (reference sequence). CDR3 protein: CASSITVTNYGYTF. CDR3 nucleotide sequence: TGTGCCAGTAGTATTACGGTCACCAACTATGGCTACACCTTC.

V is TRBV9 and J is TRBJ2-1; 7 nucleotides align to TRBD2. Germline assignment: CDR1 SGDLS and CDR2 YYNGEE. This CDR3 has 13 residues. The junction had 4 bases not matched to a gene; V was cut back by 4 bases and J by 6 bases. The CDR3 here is CASSQTSVNEQFF. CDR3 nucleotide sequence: TGTGCCAGCAGCCAAACTAGCGTCAATGAGCAGTTCTTC.

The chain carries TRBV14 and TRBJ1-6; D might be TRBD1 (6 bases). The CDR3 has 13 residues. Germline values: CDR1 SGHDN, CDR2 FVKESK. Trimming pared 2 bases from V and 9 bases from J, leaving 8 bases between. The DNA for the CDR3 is TGTGCCAGCAGCCAAAGGGGGATTTCACCCCTCCACTTT. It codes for CASSQRGISPLHF.

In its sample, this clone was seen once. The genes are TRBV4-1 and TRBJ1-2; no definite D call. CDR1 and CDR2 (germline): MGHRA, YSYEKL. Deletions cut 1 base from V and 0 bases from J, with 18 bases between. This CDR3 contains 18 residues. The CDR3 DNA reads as TGCGCCAGCAGCCAAGCTTCTTACCCCTCCTTAGCTAACTATGGCTACACCTTC. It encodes CASSQASYPSLANYGYTF.

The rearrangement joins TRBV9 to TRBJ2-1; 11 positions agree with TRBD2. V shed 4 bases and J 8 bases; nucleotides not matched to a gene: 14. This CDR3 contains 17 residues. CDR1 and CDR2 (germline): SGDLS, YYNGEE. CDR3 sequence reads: CASSIPSGRKKGDEQFF. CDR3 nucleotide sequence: TGTGCCAGCAGCATTCCTAGCGGGAGGAAGAAGGGGGATGAGCAGTTCTTC. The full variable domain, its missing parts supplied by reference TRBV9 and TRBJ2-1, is DSGVTQTPKHLITATGQRVTLRCSPRSGDLSVYWYQQSLDQGLQFLIQYYNGEERAKGNILERFSAQQFPDLHSELNLSSLELGDSALYFCASSIPSGRKKGDEQFFGPGTRLTVL.

The CDR3 DNA is TGTGCCAGCTCACCGTCCCCCCCCCAGATCTCTGGAAACACCATATATTTT. It codes for CASSPSPPQISGNTIYF. The chain joins TRBV18 to TRBJ1-3; D gene ambiguous. The V end was cut by 3 bases, the J end by 0 bases, with 15 bases between. The CDR3 spans 17 residues. Germline assignment: CDR1 KGHSH and CDR2 LQKENI.

The CDR3 region is CASSLGWGGQERFF. CDR3 bases: TGTGCCAGCAGCTTAGGTTGGGGGGGCCAGGAACGGTTCTTC. V gene TRBV7-2 combines with J gene TRBJ2-1, with D perhaps TRBD2 (7 bases). The V end lost 1 base, the J end lost 15 bases, and 19 bases lay between the germline ends. The CDR3 has 14 amino acids. Germline CDR1 is SGHTA and CDR2 is FQGNSA.

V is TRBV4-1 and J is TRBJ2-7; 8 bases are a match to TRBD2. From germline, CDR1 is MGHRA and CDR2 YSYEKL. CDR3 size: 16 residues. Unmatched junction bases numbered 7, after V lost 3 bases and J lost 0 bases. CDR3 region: CASSQAIAGLSYEQYF. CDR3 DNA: TGCGCCAGCAGCCAGGCTATAGCGGGACTCTCCTACGAGCAGTACTTC.

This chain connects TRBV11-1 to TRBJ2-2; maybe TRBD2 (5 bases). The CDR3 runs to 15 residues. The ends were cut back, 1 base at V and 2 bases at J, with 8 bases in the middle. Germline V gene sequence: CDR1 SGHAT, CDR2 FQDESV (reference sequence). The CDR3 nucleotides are TGTGCCAGCAGCTTAGGGACTCTTAACACCGGGGAGCTGTTTTTT. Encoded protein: CASSLGTLNTGELFF.

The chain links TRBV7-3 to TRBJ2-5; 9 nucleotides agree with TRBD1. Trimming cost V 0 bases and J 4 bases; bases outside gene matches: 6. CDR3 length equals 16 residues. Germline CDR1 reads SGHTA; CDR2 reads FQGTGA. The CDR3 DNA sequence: TGTGCCAGCAGCTTAACCGGGACAGGGATCGGAGAGACCCAGTACTTC. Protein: CASSLTGTGIGETQYF.

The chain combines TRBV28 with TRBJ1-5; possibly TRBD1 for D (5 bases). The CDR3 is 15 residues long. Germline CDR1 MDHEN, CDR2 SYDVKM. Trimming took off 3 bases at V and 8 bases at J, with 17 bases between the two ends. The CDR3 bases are TGTGCCAGCAGTTTTTCCTCGGGGGGGGGAGAGCCCCAGCATTTT. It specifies CASSFSSGGGEPQHF.

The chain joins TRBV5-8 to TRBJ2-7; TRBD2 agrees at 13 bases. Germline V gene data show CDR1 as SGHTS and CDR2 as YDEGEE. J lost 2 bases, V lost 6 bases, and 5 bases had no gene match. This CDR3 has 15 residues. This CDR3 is CASTRTSGSTYEQYF. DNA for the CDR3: TGTGCCAGCACCCGGACTAGCGGGAGCACCTACGAGCAGTACTTC.

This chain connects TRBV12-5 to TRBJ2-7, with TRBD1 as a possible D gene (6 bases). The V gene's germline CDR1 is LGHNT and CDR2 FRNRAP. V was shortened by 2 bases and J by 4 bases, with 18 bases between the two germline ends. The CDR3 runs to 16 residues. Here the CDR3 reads CASGLTPAQGKYEQYF. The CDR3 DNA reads TGTGCTAGTGGTTTGACCCCGGCACAGGGAAAGTACGAGCAGTACTTC.

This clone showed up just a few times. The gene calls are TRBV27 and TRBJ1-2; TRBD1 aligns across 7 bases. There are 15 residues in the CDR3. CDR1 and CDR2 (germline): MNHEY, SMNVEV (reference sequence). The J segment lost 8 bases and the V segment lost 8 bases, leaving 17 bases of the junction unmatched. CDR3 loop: CASGDRASSVGGYTF. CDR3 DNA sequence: TGTGCCAGCGGCGACAGGGCCTCCTCCGTTGGGGGCTACACCTTC.

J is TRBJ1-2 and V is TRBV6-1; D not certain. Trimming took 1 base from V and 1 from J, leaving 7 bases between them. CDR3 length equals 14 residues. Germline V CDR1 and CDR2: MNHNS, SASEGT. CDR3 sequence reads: CASSEDGDNYGYTF. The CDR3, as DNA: TGTGCCAGCAGTGAAGACGGGGATAACTATGGCTACACCTTC.

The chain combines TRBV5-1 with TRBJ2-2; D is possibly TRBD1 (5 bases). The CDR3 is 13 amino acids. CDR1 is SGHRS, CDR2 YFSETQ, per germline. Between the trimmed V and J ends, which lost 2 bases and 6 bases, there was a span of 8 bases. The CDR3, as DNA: TGCGCCAGCAGCTTCTCAGGGTCCGGGGAGCTGTTTTTT. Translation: CASSFSGSGELFF.

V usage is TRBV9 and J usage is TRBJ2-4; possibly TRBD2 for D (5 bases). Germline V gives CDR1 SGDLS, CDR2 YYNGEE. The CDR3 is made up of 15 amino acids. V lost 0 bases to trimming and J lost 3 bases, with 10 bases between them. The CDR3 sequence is CASSVGFSVKNIQYF. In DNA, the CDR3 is TGTGCCAGCAGCGTAGGATTTAGCGTCAAAAACATTCAGTACTTC.

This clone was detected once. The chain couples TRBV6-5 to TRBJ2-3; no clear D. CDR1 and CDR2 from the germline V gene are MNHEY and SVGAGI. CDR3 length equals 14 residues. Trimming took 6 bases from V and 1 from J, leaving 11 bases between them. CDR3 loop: CASSLRGGTDTQYF. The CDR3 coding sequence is TGTGCCAGCAGCCTCCGCGGCGGCACAGATACGCAGTATTTT.

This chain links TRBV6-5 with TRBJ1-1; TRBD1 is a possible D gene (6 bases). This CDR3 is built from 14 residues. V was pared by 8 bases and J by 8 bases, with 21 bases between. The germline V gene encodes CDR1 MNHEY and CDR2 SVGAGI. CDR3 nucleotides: TGTGCCAGCGGGTCAACAGGGTGGATTACCGAAGCTTTCTTT. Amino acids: CASGSTGWITEAFF.

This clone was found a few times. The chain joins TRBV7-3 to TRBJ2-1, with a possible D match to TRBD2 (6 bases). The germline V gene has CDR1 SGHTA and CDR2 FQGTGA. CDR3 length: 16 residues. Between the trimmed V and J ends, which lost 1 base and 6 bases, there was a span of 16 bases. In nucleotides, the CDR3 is TGTGCCAGCAGCTTAAGGTCGGTTGGGGGGAGCAATGAGCAGTTCTTC. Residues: CASSLRSVGGSNEQFF.

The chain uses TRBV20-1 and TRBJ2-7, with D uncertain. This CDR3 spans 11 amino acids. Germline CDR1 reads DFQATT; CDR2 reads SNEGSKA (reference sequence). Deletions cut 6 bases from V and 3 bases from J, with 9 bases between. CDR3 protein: CSATAYYEQYF. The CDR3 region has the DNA TGCAGTGCCACAGCCTACTACGAGCAGTACTTC.

Here the CDR3 reads CSASLGAGTEAFF. The CDR3 nucleotides are TGCAGTGCTAGTTTGGGGGCGGGCACTGAAGCTTTCTTT. The chain has TRBV20-1 and TRBJ1-1; a weak D match, TRBD1 (6 bases). Germline CDR1 is DFQATT and CDR2 is SNEGSKA (reference sequence). The CDR3 runs to 13 residues. V lost 3 bases and J lost 4, with 12 bases in between.